This T cell receptor beta chain came from a study of T-cell memory formation after mild COVID-19. Whole-study context: The study found TCR clusters largely donor specific. The study's findings and limits: Certain responding clones were present in pre-infection memory, suggesting participation of cross-reactive memory.

The V end lost 0 bases, the J end lost 4 bases, and 15 bases lay between the germline ends. The CDR3 consists of 16 residues. Germline CDR1 reads SGHRS; CDR2 reads YFSETQ. At least ten counts were recorded for this clonotype. The antigen is not known. One entry per CDR3 protein, called by TCRdb with MiXCR from the 5' RACE reads. This table holds roughly 240,000 distinct CDR3 sequences, roughly 15% found once. The chain carries TRBV5-1 and TRBJ2-3, with D possibly matching TRBD2 (6 bases). The material sequenced was PBMCs or a T cell subset sorted from them (not recorded which). This sequence originates from a man aged 18 to 30 who had mild COVID-19 (a few samples of this study predate the infection). Cell type and time point are not known. The chain's CDR3 is CASSLDSTTGADTQYF. Written as DNA, the CDR3 is TGCGCCAGCAGCTTGGATAGCACGACGGGAGCAGATACGCAGTATTTT.